The clone carrying this T cell receptor (beta chain) was seen many times. Unfractionated PBMC were spiked with known numbers of KT2 clone cells. The V and J ends lost 1 base and 4 bases, in that order; junction bases with no gene match: 6. Per the germline V gene, CDR1 is SGDLS and CDR2 is YYNGEE. CDR3 size: 16 residues. Each cDNA got a UMI-containing oligo ligated at its 3' end. First-round PCR used four to five cycles and beta primers RC1.1 and RC1.2 covering TRBC1 and TRBC2. TCR alpha and beta chains were handled separately starting at the second PCR. TCRdb re-called the UMI-ligation and nested PCR reads with MiXCR, one entry per CDR3 protein. The sample lists about 30,000 distinct CDR3 sequences; about 7.3% were seen once. This sample was included in a study of quantifying T cell responses using KT2 cells. Across the whole study: cDNA was made from DNase-treated RNA using alpha and beta constant primers.

The sequenced sample was PBMCs spiked with cells of the T cell clone KT2. The V call is TRBV9, the J call TRBJ2-3, with 10 bases fitting TRBD2. This receptor was identified in a human donor. CDR3 loop: CASSVTSGGAADTQYF. As DNA, the CDR3 is TGTGCCAGCAGCGTAACCAGCGGGGGGGCAGCAGATACGCAGTATTTT.